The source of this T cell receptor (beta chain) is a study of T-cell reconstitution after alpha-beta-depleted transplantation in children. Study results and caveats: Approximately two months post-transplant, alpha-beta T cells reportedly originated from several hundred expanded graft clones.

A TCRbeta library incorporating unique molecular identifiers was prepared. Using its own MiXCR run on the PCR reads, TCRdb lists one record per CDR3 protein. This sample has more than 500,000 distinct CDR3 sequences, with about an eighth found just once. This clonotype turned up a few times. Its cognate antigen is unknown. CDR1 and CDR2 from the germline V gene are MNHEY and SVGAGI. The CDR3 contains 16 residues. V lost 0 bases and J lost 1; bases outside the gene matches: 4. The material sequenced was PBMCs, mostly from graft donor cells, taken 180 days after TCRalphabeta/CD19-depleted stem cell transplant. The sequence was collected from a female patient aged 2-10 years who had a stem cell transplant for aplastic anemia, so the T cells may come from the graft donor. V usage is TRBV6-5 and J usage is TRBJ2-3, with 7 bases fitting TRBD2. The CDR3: CASSYSASGRTDTQYF. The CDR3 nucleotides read TGTGCCAGCAGTTACTCCGCTAGCGGCCGCACAGATACGCAGTATTTT.